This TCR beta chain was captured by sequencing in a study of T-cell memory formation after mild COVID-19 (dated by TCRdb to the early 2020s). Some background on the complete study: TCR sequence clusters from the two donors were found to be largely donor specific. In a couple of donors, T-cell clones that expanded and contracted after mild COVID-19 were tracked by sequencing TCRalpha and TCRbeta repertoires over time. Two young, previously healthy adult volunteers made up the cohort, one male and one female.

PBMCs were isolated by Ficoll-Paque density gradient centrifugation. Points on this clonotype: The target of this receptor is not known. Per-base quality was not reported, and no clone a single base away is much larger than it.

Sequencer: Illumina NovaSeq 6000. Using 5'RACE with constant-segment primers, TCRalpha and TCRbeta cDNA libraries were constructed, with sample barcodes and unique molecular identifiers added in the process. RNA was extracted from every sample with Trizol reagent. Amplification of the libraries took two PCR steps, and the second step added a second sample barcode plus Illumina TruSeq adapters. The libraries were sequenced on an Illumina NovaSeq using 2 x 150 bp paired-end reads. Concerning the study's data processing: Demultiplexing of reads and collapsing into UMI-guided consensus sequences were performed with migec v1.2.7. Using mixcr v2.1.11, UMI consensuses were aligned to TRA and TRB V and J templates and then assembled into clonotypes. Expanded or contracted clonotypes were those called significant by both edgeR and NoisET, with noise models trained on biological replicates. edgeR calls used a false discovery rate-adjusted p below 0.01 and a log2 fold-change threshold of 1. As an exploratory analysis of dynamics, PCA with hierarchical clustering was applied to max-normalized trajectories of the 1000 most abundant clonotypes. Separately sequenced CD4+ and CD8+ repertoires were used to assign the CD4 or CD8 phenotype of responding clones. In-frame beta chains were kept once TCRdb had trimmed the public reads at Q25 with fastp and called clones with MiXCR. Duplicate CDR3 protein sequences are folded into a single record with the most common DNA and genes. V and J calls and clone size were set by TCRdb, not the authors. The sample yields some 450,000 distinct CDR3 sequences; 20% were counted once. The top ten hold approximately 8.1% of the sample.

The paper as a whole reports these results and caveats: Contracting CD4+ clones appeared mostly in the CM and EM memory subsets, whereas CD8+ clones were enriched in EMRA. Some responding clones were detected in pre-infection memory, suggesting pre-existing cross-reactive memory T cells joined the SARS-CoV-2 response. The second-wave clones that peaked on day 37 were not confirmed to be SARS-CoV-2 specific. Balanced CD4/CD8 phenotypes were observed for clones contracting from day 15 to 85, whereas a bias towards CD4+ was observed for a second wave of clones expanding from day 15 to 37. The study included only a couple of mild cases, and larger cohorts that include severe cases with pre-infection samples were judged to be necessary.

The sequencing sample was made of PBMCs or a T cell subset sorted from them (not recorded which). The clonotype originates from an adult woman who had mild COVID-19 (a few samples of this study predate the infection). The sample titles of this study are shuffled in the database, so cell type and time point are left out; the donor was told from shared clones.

The DNA sequence is given as TGCAGTGCTAGAGTTGGGACTGGGATTGAAAAACTGTTTTTT. This sequence encodes CSARVGTGIEKLFF. This sequence uses TRBV20-1 and TRBJ1-4, with TRBD1 tentatively as D gene (5 bases match). Measured from the cysteine to the phenylalanine, the CDR3 is 14 residues long. Only the CDR3 portion is preserved as DNA: 42 bases, with reading frame beginning at the first base. The germline V gene (reference sequence) supplies CDR1 DFQATT and CDR2 SNEGSKA. V lost 1 base and J lost 7 bases; the stretch between them is 13 bases long.